A selection of T cell receptor beta chains follows, all from one sample in a study of T cell repertoires and Cas9 in healthy adults. Sequenced by immunoSEQ multiplex PCR; TCRdb stores in-frame clones only, minus some. The sample comprises around 23,000 clones, 85% to 95% of which are singletons, and more than 0.7% rests with the top ten. The sample taken for sequencing was CD4+ effector T cells (CD127+, CD25-, CD137-, CD154-) from PBMCs; culture status not recorded. These receptors were taken from a human donor in good health. Both conserved end residues are part of each CDR3. Size is omitted from some rows. Given values are once, few, many or a class for expanded clones.

clone size	J gene	CDR3 length	V gene	CDR3 protein
.	TRBJ1-2	18	TRBV19	CASSSILGTGPPNYGYTF
.	TRBJ1-1	14	TRBV5-6	CASSFGTGNTEAFF
.	TRBJ1-3	16	TRBV28	CASSSYQVRSGNTIYF
.	TRBJ2-2	15	TRBV9	CASSYGTVNTGELFF
.	TRBJ1-2	15	TRBV28	CASSFRAGGDYGYTF
.	TRBJ2-5	14	TRBV7-3	CASSLAGGIETQYF
.	TRBJ1-2	14	TRBV1	CTSSQEGFTYGYTF
.	TRBJ1-5	15	TRBV19	CASSIWTRSNQPQHF
.	TRBJ2-2	14	TRBV19	CASSIAPNTGELFF
.	TRBJ2-7	14	TRBV7-6	CASSLALGTYEQYF
.	TRBJ1-1	13	TRBV18	CASAQGLDTEAFF
few	TRBJ2-1	15	TRBV30	CAWSYGGGGYNEQFF
.	TRBJ1-2	13	TRBV18	CASSPTANYGYTF
.	TRBJ2-5	15	TRBV30	CAWNDKSTGRETQYF
.	TRBJ2-4	19	TRBV7-6	CASSLGVRGSIVAKNIQYF
.	TRBJ2-1	14	TRBV2	CASSGTSGGNEQFF
.	TRBJ1-2	12	TRBV6-1	CASSVRDYGYTF
few	TRBJ1-1	15	TRBV5-8	CASTYRSGRGTEAFF
.	TRBJ2-1	11	TRBV29-1	CSVEKGKEQFF
.	TRBJ1-3	18	TRBV28	CASSLSRRARSPGNTIYF
.	TRBJ1-5	14	TRBV5-6	CASSSGQNNQPQHF
.	TRBJ2-7	15	TRBV2	CASNLLAGGHNEQYF
.	TRBJ2-7	13	TRBV15	CATSRVQGYEQYF
.	TRBJ1-4	16	TRBV19	CASSNQQGATNEKLFF
.	TRBJ1-1	15	TRBV18	CASSPPVGGDTEAFF
.	TRBJ1-6	14	TRBV7-2	CASSPGSPNSPLHF
.	TRBJ1-2	13	TRBV5-4	CASSYGTDYGCTF
.	TRBJ1-2	15	TRBV6-6	CASSSAGTPALGYTF
.	TRBJ2-3	17	TRBV7-2	CASSLEWGTSDTDTQYF